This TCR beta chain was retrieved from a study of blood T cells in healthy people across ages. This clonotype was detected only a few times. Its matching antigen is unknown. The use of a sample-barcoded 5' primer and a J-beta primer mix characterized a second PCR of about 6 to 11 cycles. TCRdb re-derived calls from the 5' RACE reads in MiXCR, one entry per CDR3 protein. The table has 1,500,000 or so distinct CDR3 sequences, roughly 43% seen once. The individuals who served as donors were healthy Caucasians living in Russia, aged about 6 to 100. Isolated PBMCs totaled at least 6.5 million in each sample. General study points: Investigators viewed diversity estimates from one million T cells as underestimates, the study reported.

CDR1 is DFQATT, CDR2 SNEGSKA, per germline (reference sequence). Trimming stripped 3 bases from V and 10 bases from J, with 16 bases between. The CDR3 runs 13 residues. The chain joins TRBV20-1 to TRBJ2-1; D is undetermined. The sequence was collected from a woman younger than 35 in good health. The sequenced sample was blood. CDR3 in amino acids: CSASHPSHSEQFF. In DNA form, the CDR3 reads TGCAGTGCTAGTCACCCTTCCCACTCCGAGCAGTTCTTC.